Described below is a single T cell receptor beta chain sequence and its context. As yet, its antigen is unknown. The data stem from a study of Ad26.COV2.S vaccination and SARS-CoV-2 variants. Study information: The trial was COV1001 and the donor's arm was Ad26.COV2.S. The vaccine Ad26.COV2.S was put into the muscle once, or twice with 56 days between. Regarding the study as a whole: Substantial post-vaccination breadth of spike-specific CD8+ and CD4+ T cell responses was reported.

The treatment was: some 20 received Ad26.COV2.S at low or high dose, single or two shots; 5 received placebo; per-sample allocation not given. All samples were drawn on day 63, counting from the first vaccine or placebo injection. The study used a vaccine consisting of an Ad26 vector that expressed Wuhan-strain SARS-CoV-2 spike. Generated by immunoSEQ multiplex PCR, the TCRdb table keeps only in-frame clones and is missing some. The table has 350,000 to 450,000 clones, about 88% seen once. Material: peripheral blood, obtained in a trial of Ad26.COV2.S vaccine versus placebo. This clonotype was sampled from a person between 18 and 65 years old who received the Ad26.COV2.S COVID-19 vaccine or a placebo.

In DNA form, the CDR3 reads TGTGCCAGCAAAGGGAGGACGGGCTATGGCTACACCTTC. It codes for CASKGRTGYGYTF. The rearrangement uses TRBV6-5 and TRBJ1-2, with no clear D. V lost 7 bases, J lost 4 bases, and 13 bases lay in between. Per germline, CDR1 MNHEY and CDR2 SVGAGI. CDR3 size: 13 residues.